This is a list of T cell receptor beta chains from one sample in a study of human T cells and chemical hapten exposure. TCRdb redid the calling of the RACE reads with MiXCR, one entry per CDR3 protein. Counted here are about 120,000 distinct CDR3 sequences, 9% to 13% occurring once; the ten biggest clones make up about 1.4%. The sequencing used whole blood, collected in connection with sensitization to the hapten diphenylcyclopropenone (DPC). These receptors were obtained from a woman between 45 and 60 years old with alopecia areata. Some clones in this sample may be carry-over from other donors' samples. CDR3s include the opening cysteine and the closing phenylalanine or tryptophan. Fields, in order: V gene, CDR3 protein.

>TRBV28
CASTPPTSRETQYF
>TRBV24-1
CATSDPANSGGVADTQYF
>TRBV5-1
CASSLALEMGRNEQYF
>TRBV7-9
CASSQGAADTQYF
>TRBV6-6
CASSGQGANTIYF
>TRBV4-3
CASGYLAGVTEAFF
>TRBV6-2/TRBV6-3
CASSSWTQPETQYF
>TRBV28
CASSAVQGAGTEAFF
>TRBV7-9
CASSPWSVYEQYF
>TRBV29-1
CSVASDLVYTF
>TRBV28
CASSSLLAGSYNEQFF
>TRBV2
CASSSSGSTDTQYF
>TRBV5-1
CASSPSTSGKPREQFF
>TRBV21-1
CASSTPESYNEQFF
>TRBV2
CASSEWREWGTQYF
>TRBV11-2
CASSLGRNTEAFF
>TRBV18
CASSPGLNTDTQYF
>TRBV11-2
CASSFSPNLDNEQFF
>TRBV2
CASSPEKNTEAFF
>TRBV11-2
CASSSAPGGRSNQPQHF
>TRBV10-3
CAIRTGSGNTEAFF
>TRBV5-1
CASSLVSGPGELFF
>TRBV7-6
CASSEFSYNEQFF
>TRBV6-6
CASRGQGATTNPYGYTF
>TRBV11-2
CASSPDRDIGYTF
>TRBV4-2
CASSQVSDSNQPQHF
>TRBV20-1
CSAPWGVEAFF
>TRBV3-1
CASSQDLTETSRPQYF
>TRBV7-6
CASSLAPAALNTEAFF
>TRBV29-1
CSALRPQETQYF
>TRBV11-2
CASSPMTSGDYNEQFF
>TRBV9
CASSVEGASSKYNSPLHF
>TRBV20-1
CSATRTVYGYTF
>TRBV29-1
CSYRSRTGVNEQFF
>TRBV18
CASSPTSGANVLTF
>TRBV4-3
CASSQDLYYEQYF
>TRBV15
CATSRDLTDTQYF
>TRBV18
CASSDRNSGNTIYF
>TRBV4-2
CASSQDGPGSYNEQFF
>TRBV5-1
CASSPDRGSPTDTQYF
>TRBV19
CASSTSGGGGGRRHF
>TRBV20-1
CSAKTGQVRTDTQYF
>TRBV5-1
CASSLSTSGVDTQYF
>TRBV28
CASSLRGQTEAFF
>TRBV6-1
CASSEGLQPGNTIYF
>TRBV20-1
CSASPVREQYF
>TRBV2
CAGGRTSGAKNIQYF
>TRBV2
CASRKDRGVEAFF
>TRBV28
CASSSSGTGRHEQYF
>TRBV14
CASSQEGSPLGVSLNHSGNTIYF
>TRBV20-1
CSVSPLQPTTNSPLHF
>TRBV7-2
CASKDGWSETQYF
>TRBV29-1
CSVAGLDGYTF
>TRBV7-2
CASSRGTGQETQYF
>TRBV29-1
CSVRQGVELFF